This T cell receptor (beta chain) originates from a study of T cells in narcolepsy (dated by TCRdb to about 2018). Looking at the study overall: Healthy control donors were enrolled in the study alongside patients who had narcolepsy type 1 or type 2 (NT1, NT2). The study used TCR Vbeta sequencing to track clonotypes in blood and CSF while looking for autoreactive T cells in narcolepsy patients that target self-antigens of hypocretin neurons (hypocretin, TRIB2).

In its sample, this clone was seen once. Its target antigen remains unknown. No much larger clonotype is one base removed from it; base qualities were not supplied. Points the paper makes about the study in general: According to the report, autoreactive clonotypes were detected serially in the blood of the same patients and of different patients, but not in healthy controls. Patients and controls had comparable numbers of sequenced blood memory CD4+ clonotypes, averaging about 40,000 and 33,000, respectively. No sequences matching autoreactive T cell clones were contained in some blood memory CD4+ repertoires from patients and controls. Plots comparing CSF and blood CD4+ T cell clonotypes from the same patient highlighted HCRT-specific and TRIB2-specific autoreactive clonotypes.

Libraries were made using the immunoSEQ multiplex PCR assay. TCRdb obtained this table from immuneACCESS and retained in-frame rearrangements with V and J assigned. These tables miss some clones; where compared with another copy, unresolved V genes account for less than half of the shortfall, and the remainder is unexplained. Recorded for this sample are about 22,000 clones; about 80% of them occurred a single time. The ten largest make up 4% to 4.5% of the sample. For TCR Vbeta sequencing, memory CD4+ T cells were sorted ex vivo from the peripheral blood of narcolepsy patients and healthy controls. The specimen sequenced was memory (CD45RA-) CD4+ T cells from blood. The intended sense of this specimen's cell subset or site label: memory T cells sorted ex vivo from peripheral blood. This TCR came from a human donor in good health.

The nucleotide sequence reads TGTGCCAGTAGTGAAGGGGACAGGGTGACCGGGGAGCTGTTTTTT. Its amino acids are CASSEGDRVTGELFF. The sequence links TRBV19 to TRBJ2-2; 9 bases in the middle match TRBD1. The CDR3 spans 15 residues, from the cysteine through the phenylalanine. CDR3 DNA is the only sequence kept; it has 45 bases, read in frame from the first base. Ends trimmed: V by 5 bases, J by 5 bases; bases unmatched to a gene: 6. CDR1 LNHDA and CDR2 SQIVND were looked up in the germline V gene (reference sequence).